This T cell receptor (beta chain) is drawn from a study of human T cells and chemical hapten exposure. A single record per CDR3 protein comes from TCRdb applying MiXCR to the RACE reads. The table has over 300,000 distinct CDR3 sequences, 5% to 6.5% seen once; the top ten hold 2.5% to 3%. Sample time point: pre-sensitization, week 0. The treatment here: therapeutic diphenylcyclopropenone sensitization with weekly scalp DPC. Blood sampling preceded each patch test application. This clonotype was seen many times. Its antigen remains unknown. Study outcomes and limitations: Significantly more large CDR3 similarity clusters were formed by expanded TCRs than by controls. TCRs above 1 in 1000 frequency stayed constant with DPC sensitization.

Sequenced here: whole blood, sampled in connection with sensitization to the hapten diphenylcyclopropenone (DPC). This TCR was recovered from a woman aged 45-60 years with alopecia areata. Some clones in this sample may be carry-over from other donors' samples.

In DNA form, the CDR3 reads TGTGCCAGCAGCACGGGTGGCAATGAGCAGTTCTTC. This sequence encodes CASSTGGNEQFF. The chain has TRBV9 and TRBJ2-1, with D unresolved. V was clipped by 4 bases and J by 6 bases, with 8 bases between them. Germline CDR1 reads SGDLS; CDR2 reads YYNGEE. The CDR3 consists of 12 residues.